The 16 T cell receptor beta chains reported below all come from one sample, sequenced in a study of blood T cell repertoires in COVID-19. Sequenced by immunoSEQ multiplex PCR; TCRdb stores in-frame clones only, minus some. The sample records roughly 130,000 clones, 84% being singletons. The sequenced material came from peripheral blood. Source of these receptors: a woman under 40 who had recovered from COVID-19.

This clone was seen only once. DNA of the CDR3: TGCAGCGTTGAAGATCCGATACAGGGAGGGACTGAAGCTTTCTTT. Translated, it gives CSVEDPIQGGTEAFF. The rearrangement uses TRBV29-1 and TRBJ1-1, with D possibly being TRBD1 (6 bases). This CDR3 comprises 15 residues. V was pared by 0 bases and J by 5 bases, with 16 bases between. Germline CDR1 SQVTM, CDR2 ANQGSEA.

The chain has TRBV10-1 and TRBJ2-7, with 8 bases fitting TRBD1. Trimming removed 0 bases from V and 2 bases from J; junction bases left unmatched: 3. Germline CDR1 is WNHNN and CDR2 is SYGVQD (reference sequence). The CDR3 spans 15 residues. In nucleotides, the CDR3 is TGCGCCAGCAGTGAGTCACCGGACAGGGCCTACGAGCAGTACTTC. Amino acid sequence: CASSESPDRAYEQYF.

The chain employs TRBV6-5 and TRBJ2-7; D possibly corresponds to TRBD2 (5 bases). The V gene's germline CDR1 is MNHEY and CDR2 SVGAGI. V lost 6 bases and J 3 bases, leaving 9 bases between the germline ends. This CDR3 comprises 12 residues. The CDR3 sequence is CASSPRGYEQYF. Written as DNA, the CDR3 is TGTGCCAGCAGCCCCCGGGGCTACGAGCAGTACTTC.

The CDR3 DNA reads TGTGCCAGCAGTTCCCGACTAGCGGGAGGGAGGAATGAGCAGTTCTTC. It is translated as CASSSRLAGGRNEQFF. The V gene is TRBV6-5, the J gene TRBJ2-1; 14 nucleotides agree with TRBD2. The V gene end was trimmed by 4 bases and the J gene end by 7 bases; junction bases not matched to a gene: 6. This CDR3 region has 16 residues. Germline CDR1 is MNHEY and CDR2 is SVGAGI.

The V call is TRBV9, the J call TRBJ1-3; 7 bases are shared with TRBD1. Looked up from germline, CDR1 is SGDLS and CDR2 is YYNGEE. J was trimmed by 4 bases and V by 4 bases; bases with no gene match: 5. The CDR3 runs to 14 residues. CDR3 in DNA: TGTGCCAGCAGCCCCCAGGGGGACGGAAACACCATATATTTT. Translation gives CASSPQGDGNTIYF.

The chain couples TRBV6-5 to TRBJ1-2; 9 bases are shared with TRBD1. This CDR3 spans 16 amino acids. Germline assignment: CDR1 MNHEY and CDR2 SVGAGI. Unmatched junction bases numbered 8, after V lost 2 bases and J lost 4 bases. The DNA for the CDR3 is TGTGCCAGCAGTTACAGGACAGGGGAAGGAGGCTATGGCTACACCTTC. Encoded protein: CASSYRTGEGGYGYTF.

The chain recombines TRBV5-8 with TRBJ2-3; D is undetermined. The V end was cut by 5 bases, the J end by 0 bases, with 7 bases between. Germline loops: CDR1 SGHTS, CDR2 YDEGEE. This CDR3 is 13 amino acids long. CDR3 in DNA: TGTGCCAGCAGTGTAGCTAGCACAGATACGCAGTATTTT. Residues: CASSVASTDTQYF.

The DNA of the CDR3 is TGTGCCAGTAGGGGAAATATGGGACTAGCGGGAGCGAGCTCCTACAATGAGCAGTTCTTC. It yields the protein CASRGNMGLAGASSYNEQFF. This chain joins TRBV19 and TRBJ2-1, with TRBD2 matching 14 bases. The germline V gene encodes CDR1 LNHDA and CDR2 SQIVND (reference sequence). CDR3 length: 20 residues. The ends lost 6 bases at V and 0 bases at J; junction bases unmatched: 13.

The chain combines TRBV5-1 with TRBJ1-3, with D tentatively TRBD1 (5 bases). The CDR3 runs to 15 residues. Trimming took off 5 bases at V and 0 bases at J, with 12 bases between the two ends. Germline CDR1 reads SGHRS; CDR2 reads YFSETQ. The CDR3 coding sequence is TGCGCCAGCAGAACAGACAGCAGCTCTGGAAACACCATATATTTT. Its translation is CASRTDSSSGNTIYF.

A few counts support this clone. The chain couples TRBV18 to TRBJ1-1; D unclear. Trimming removed 3 bases at V and 1 base at J, with 9 bases between. Germline values: CDR1 KGHSH, CDR2 LQKENI. The CDR3 loop spans 14 amino acids. CDR3 sequence (DNA): TGTGCCAGCTCACCTGATTACAGGAACACTGAAGCTTTCTTT. Translated: CASSPDYRNTEAFF.

The V call is TRBV15, the J call TRBJ2-1; 7 bases fit TRBD1. The germline CDR1 and CDR2 sequences are LNHNV and YYDKDF (reference sequence). The trim removed 1 base at V and 0 bases at J, leaving 6 bases unmatched. This CDR3 region has 17 residues. The CDR3: CATSRGAPGGSYNEQFF. The CDR3 DNA follows: TGTGCCACCAGCAGAGGGGCCCCAGGGGGCTCCTACAATGAGCAGTTCTTC.

The V gene is TRBV9, the J gene TRBJ1-1; D unclear. This CDR3 comprises 17 residues. V gave up 5 bases and J gave up 2 bases, with 22 bases separating them. CDR1 and CDR2 (germline): SGDLS, YYNGEE. This CDR3 reads CASSNVFMGRSNTEAFF. CDR3 bases: TGTGCCAGCAGTAATGTTTTTATGGGCCGGTCTAACACTGAAGCTTTCTTT.

The V gene is TRBV5-8, the J gene TRBJ2-1, with D possibly matching TRBD1 (6 bases). Germline V lookup: CDR1 SGHTS, CDR2 YDEGEE. V was shortened by 2 bases and J by 7 bases, with 7 bases between the two germline ends. The CDR3 extends over 12 amino acids. The DNA of the CDR3 is TGTGCCAGCAGCTTCAGGGGAAATGAGCAGTTCTTC. Its translation: CASSFRGNEQFF.

This clone appeared a few times. The chain carries TRBV9 and TRBJ1-5; TRBD1 aligns across 7 bases. This CDR3 has 15 residues. From germline, CDR1 is SGDLS and CDR2 YYNGEE. The J segment lost 9 bases and the V segment lost 3 bases, leaving 12 bases of the junction unmatched. DNA of the CDR3: TGTGCCAGCAGCGCGCCGGGACAGTTGACGGGGCCCCAGCATTTT. Translating it yields CASSAPGQLTGPQHF.

The chain couples TRBV25-1 to TRBJ2-3; 13 bases are a match to TRBD2. Unmatched junction bases numbered 0, after V lost 3 bases and J lost 3 bases. The CDR3 is 15 residues long. Germline V gives CDR1 MGHDK, CDR2 SYGVNS. For the CDR3, the DNA is TGTGCCAGCAGTGAGACTAGCGGGAGGACAGATACGCAGTATTTT. As protein: CASSETSGRTDTQYF.

The chain uses TRBV7-9 and TRBJ2-7; 9 bases line up with TRBD2. This CDR3 spans 16 amino acids. Germline loops: CDR1 SEHNR, CDR2 FQNEAQ (reference sequence). Trimming at V came to 4 bases and at J to 2 bases, leaving 9 bases not matched to a gene. CDR3 sequence reads: CASSSSGREGAYEQYF. In DNA form, the CDR3 reads TGTGCCAGCAGCTCATCGGGGCGGGAGGGCGCCTACGAGCAGTACTTC.